This TCR beta chain originates from a study of identical twins. Whole-study results and caveats: Cross-sectional statistics, not tracking of the same donors, supported the conclusions.

TCRdb re-derived calls from the 5' RACE reads in MiXCR, one entry per CDR3 protein. The repertoire has a few hundred thousand distinct CDR3 sequences, about 8.3% of them found once; the top ten carry 3%. Remarks on this clonotype: Its antigen is as yet unknown. A much larger clone is a single base away; this may be a read error.

Per the germline V gene, CDR1 is LNHNV and CDR2 is YYDKDF (reference sequence). Losses at the gene ends were 4 bases for V and 5 bases for J; bases not matched to a gene: 8. The CDR3 contains 15 residues. The sample was also reused in another study, on yellow fever vaccine responses in identical twins.

Sequencing was carried out using CD8+ T cells sorted from blood. The clonotype originates from a woman aged 18-30 years in good health. The chain recombines TRBV15 with TRBJ2-1, with 7 bases fitting TRBD2. CDR3 loop: CATSISGAYHNEQFF. CDR3 sequence (DNA): TGTGCCACCAGCATCAGCGGGGCCTACCACAATGAGCAGTTCTTC.